The 29 T cell receptor beta chains given below trace back to one sample, sequenced in a study of identical twins. TCRdb reanalysed the 5' RACE reads using MiXCR and keeps one entry per CDR3 protein. The repertoire consists of 600,000 to 700,000 distinct CDR3 sequences, with 20% to 25% occurring once and the leading ten covering 4.3%. These data were likewise used in another study, on T cells expressing NK-cell markers.

Sequencing was performed on PBMCs. The origin of the receptors is a woman under 30 in good health.

This clonotype was detected a few times. This rearrangement joins TRBV12-3 or TRBV12-4 to TRBJ1-2; 7 nucleotides agree with TRBD1. With V trimmed by 5 bases and J by 4 bases, 7 bases remained unmatched. The CDR3 runs to 14 residues. CDR3 sequence reads: CASSPPRGAYGYTF. The CDR3 DNA reads TGTGCCAGCAGTCCCCCCAGGGGGGCCTATGGCTACACCTTC.

In nucleotides, the CDR3 is TGCGCCAGCAGCTTTACTAGCTATGGCACAGATACGCAGTATTTT. It encodes CASSFTSYGTDTQYF. This sequence joins TRBV5-1 and TRBJ2-3; D possibly corresponds to TRBD2 (6 bases). Germline loops: CDR1 SGHRS, CDR2 YFSETQ. V was cut by 2 bases and J by 1 base, with 11 bases left in between. CDR3 length equals 15 residues.

The CDR3 region is CASSPEQGARDTQYF. The CDR3 nucleotides read TGTGCCAGCAGCCCCGAACAGGGGGCGCGGGATACGCAGTATTTT. This chain joins TRBV7-9 and TRBJ2-3; 9 nucleotides agree with TRBD1. This CDR3 comprises 15 residues. Trimming took 5 bases from V and 6 from J; bases not matched to a gene: 9. Per the germline V gene, CDR1 is SEHNR and CDR2 is FQNEAQ (reference sequence).

This clonotype was observed a few times. The V call is TRBV6-5, the J call TRBJ2-5; 8 bases map to TRBD2. The germline gives CDR1 MNHEY, CDR2 SVGAGI. V shed 0 bases and J 7 bases; nucleotides not matched to a gene: 13. This CDR3 is built from 17 residues. CDR3 DNA: TGTGCCAGCAGTTACTCCCAGCGGGGGACGGGGATTGGGACCCAGTACTTC. This gives the protein CASSYSQRGTGIGTQYF.

The chain combines TRBV20-1 with TRBJ2-3; D might be TRBD1 or TRBD2, each matching 5 bases. CDR3 length: 14 residues. Trimming left V 6 bases short and J 2 bases short, with 15 bases between. Germline V lookup: CDR1 DFQATT, CDR2 SNEGSKA (reference sequence). CDR3 sequence reads: CSAAYGGNTDTQYF. In DNA form, the CDR3 reads TGCAGTGCCGCTTATGGGGGTAACACAGATACGCAGTATTTT.

This clonotype was recorded a few times. The genes are TRBV10-3 and TRBJ2-1; D unresolved. This CDR3 comprises 12 residues. V shed 6 bases and J shed 5 bases, with 8 bases lying between them. Germline V gene sequence: CDR1 ENHRY, CDR2 SYGVKD. CDR3 nucleotides: TGTGCCATCAGGCGGACGGACAATGAGCAGTTCTTC. Its translation: CAIRRTDNEQFF.

The chain carries TRBV3-1 and TRBJ2-3; D gene uncertain. The CDR3 is 15 residues long. With 4 bases removed from V and 2 bases from J, the gap between germline ends came to 13 bases. Germline V lookup: CDR1 LGHDT, CDR2 YNNKEL (reference sequence). CDR3 protein: CASSPTRGVTDTQYF. The CDR3 bases are TGTGCCAGCAGCCCGACCCGTGGTGTCACAGATACGCAGTATTTT.

This clonotype was observed a handful of times. This sequence joins TRBV4-1 and TRBJ2-1; D is ambiguous. Deletions cut 1 base from V and 1 base from J, with 11 bases between. The germline V gene has CDR1 MGHRA and CDR2 YSYEKL. The CDR3 sequence is 16 residues long. The CDR3 nucleotides read TGCGCCAGCAGCCAAGGACCTAGGAGTTCCTACAATGAGCAGTTCTTC. Translated: CASSQGPRSSYNEQFF.

The chain carries TRBV24-1 and TRBJ2-1, with TRBD1 as a possible D gene (5 bases). The germline CDR1 and CDR2 sequences are KGHDR and SFDVKD. The CDR3 loop spans 13 amino acids. V gave up 4 bases and J gave up 9 bases, with 12 bases separating them. Written as DNA, the CDR3 is TGTGCCACCAGTGACAGGGTTAGTGGTGAGCAGTTCTTC. Protein: CATSDRVSGEQFF.

The chain is built from TRBV20-1 and TRBJ2-3, with 7 bases that match TRBD2. Germline V gene lookup returns CDR1 DFQATT and CDR2 SNEGSKA (reference sequence). V dropped 6 bases and J dropped 8; count of bases not matched to a gene: 11. The CDR3 consists of 13 residues. The CDR3 spells CSAWTSVQGTQYF. CDR3 bases: TGCAGTGCCTGGACTAGTGTGCAGGGTACGCAGTATTTT.

This clonotype was picked up many times. In DNA form, the CDR3 reads TGTGCCAGCAGTTTATGGAGGAACACCGGGGAGCTGTTTTTT. This encodes CASSLWRNTGELFF. The V and J genes are TRBV12-3 or TRBV12-4 and TRBJ2-2; no definite D call. V lost 2 bases and J 1 base, leaving 5 bases between the germline ends. The CDR3 totals 14 residues.

Ten or more counts support this clonotype. The rearrangement links TRBV20-1 to TRBJ1-2; tentatively, D is TRBD1 (6 bases). CDR3 size: 12 residues. The germline V gene encodes CDR1 DFQATT and CDR2 SNEGSKA (reference sequence). V was shortened by 0 bases and J by 11 bases, with 13 bases between the two germline ends. DNA for the CDR3: TGCAGTGCTAGAGATCCGCAGGGGCTGTACACCTTC. The encoded protein is CSARDPQGLYTF.

The rearrangement uses TRBV2 and TRBJ2-3; the D is unclear. The CDR3 runs 12 residues. Trimming took off 9 bases at V and 2 bases at J, with 9 bases between the two ends. Germline loops: CDR1 SNHLY, CDR2 FYNNEI. The CDR3 bases are TGTGCCAGTGGACCCGTCACAGATACGCAGTATTTT. It codes for CASGPVTDTQYF.

This clonotype was seen ten or more times. The chain has TRBV5-1 and TRBJ2-3; 11 nucleotides match TRBD2. CDR1 is SGHRS, CDR2 YFSETQ, per germline. With V trimmed by 4 bases and J by 2 bases, 6 bases remained unmatched. There are 16 residues in the CDR3. For the CDR3, the DNA is TGCGCCAGCAGCGGAACTAGCGGGGGCCACACAGATACGCAGTATTTT. Protein: CASSGTSGGHTDTQYF.

This chain joins TRBV20-1 and TRBJ2-3; no clear D. CDR3 length: 17 residues. Germline V lookup: CDR1 DFQATT, CDR2 SNEGSKA (reference sequence). V dropped 0 bases and J dropped 2 bases, with 18 bases sitting between them. CDR3 DNA: TGCAGTGCTAGAGACCTAACAAGTTCCTCCTACACAGATACGCAGTATTTT. Protein product: CSARDLTSSSYTDTQYF.

This clonotype showed up many times. The V gene is TRBV20-1, the J gene TRBJ2-1, with TRBD2 matching 14 bases. This CDR3 is built from 15 residues. Germline loops: CDR1 DFQATT, CDR2 SNEGSKA (reference sequence). CDR3 sequence: CRVRGTSGSRNEQFF. CDR3 nucleotide sequence: TGCAGAGTTCGCGGGACTAGCGGGAGTAGGAATGAGCAGTTCTTC.

The chain links TRBV6-1 to TRBJ2-1; D is uncertain. This CDR3 is 13 amino acids long. Between the trimmed V and J ends, which lost 7 bases and 5 bases, there was a span of 12 bases. Germline CDR1 and CDR2: MNHNS and SASEGT. The CDR3 region has the DNA TGTGCCAGCACACGCGGCGCGAACAATGAGCAGTTCTTC. Protein sequence: CASTRGANNEQFF.

In its sample, this clonotype was seen many times. J is TRBJ2-7 and V is TRBV7-9, with D unclear. The V end lost 10 bases, the J end lost 6 bases, and 13 bases lay between the germline ends. The CDR3 has 11 residues. Germline loops: CDR1 SEHNR, CDR2 FQNEAQ (reference sequence). CDR3 region: CATNKAGEQYF. Here the CDR3 DNA reads TGTGCCACTAACAAGGCCGGCGAGCAGTACTTC.

The rearrangement links TRBV20-1 to TRBJ2-1, with 13 bases identical to TRBD2. Germline V CDR1 and CDR2: DFQATT, SNEGSKA (reference sequence). J lost 0 bases, V lost 6 bases, and 8 bases had no gene match. CDR3 length: 17 amino acids. The CDR3 loop is CSAAGTSGESSYNEQFF. CDR3 nucleotides: TGCAGTGCGGCCGGGACTAGCGGGGAGAGCTCCTACAATGAGCAGTTCTTC.

The chain recombines TRBV7-2 with TRBJ2-7, with 9 bases aligning to TRBD2. This CDR3 region has 14 residues. Germline trimming cut 3 bases from V and 7 bases from J; bases unmatched to any gene: 7. Germline V CDR1 and CDR2: SGHTA, FQGNSA. The CDR3: CASSFGGRAYEQYF. The DNA for the CDR3 is TGTGCCAGCAGCTTCGGCGGGAGGGCGTATGAGCAGTACTTC. Drawing the rest from reference TRBV7-2 and TRBJ2-7, the complete variable domain is GAGVSQSPSNKVTEKGKDVELRCDPISGHTALYWYRQSLGQGLEFLIYFQGNSAPDKSGLPSDRFSAERTGGSVSTLTIQRTQQEDSAVYLCASSFGGRAYEQYFGPGTRLTVT.

This clonotype was seen once. One end of the junction fails to match germline, which may point to a read error. The V call is TRBV3-1, the J call TRBJ2-1; D perhaps matches TRBD1 (6 bases). Germline CDR1 LGHDT, CDR2 YNNKEL (reference sequence). The CDR3 length is 15 residues. Written as DNA, the CDR3 is TGTGCCACCAGCCAAGTTACAGGGTCCCCCAATGAGCAGTTCTTC. Translated, it gives CATSQVTGSPNEQFF.

The chain has TRBV10-1 and TRBJ2-2; D may match TRBD1 or TRBD2 (6 bases each). The length of the CDR3 is 15 residues. Germline V gene lookup returns CDR1 WNHNN and CDR2 SYGVQD (reference sequence). Between the trimmed V and J ends, which lost 3 bases and 1 base, there was a span of 9 bases. The CDR3 region has the DNA TGCGCCAGCAGTGAAGGGGGGATGAACACCGGGGAGCTGTTTTTT. Translated: CASSEGGMNTGELFF.

The rearrangement links TRBV5-1 to TRBJ2-7; D assignment may be TRBD1 or TRBD2 (5 bases each). The germline V gene has CDR1 SGHRS and CDR2 YFSETQ. V dropped 7 bases and J dropped 0 bases, with 20 bases sitting between them. The CDR3 extends over 16 amino acids. CDR3 residues: CASGPASGTHSYEQYF. CDR3 nucleotides: TGCGCCAGCGGCCCGGCGTCCGGGACGCACTCCTACGAGCAGTACTTC. Full variable domain (missing parts from reference TRBV5-1 and TRBJ2-7): KAGVTQTPRYLIKTRGQQVTLSCSPISGHRSVSWYQQTPGQGLQFLFEYFSETQRNKGNFPGRFSGRQFSNSRSEMNVSTLELGDSALYLCASGPASGTHSYEQYFGPGTRLTVT.

V usage is TRBV27 and J usage is TRBJ2-7, with 7 bases that match TRBD2. The trim removed 6 bases at V and 3 bases at J, leaving 8 bases unmatched. The germline gives CDR1 MNHEY, CDR2 SMNVEV (reference sequence). This CDR3 comprises 14 residues. Here the CDR3 reads CASSPAGDLYEQYF. The CDR3 DNA reads TGTGCCAGCAGCCCTGCGGGAGATCTCTACGAGCAGTACTTC.

The J gene is TRBJ2-3, the V gene TRBV6-5; 7 nucleotides align to TRBD1. Germline trimming cut 2 bases from V and 0 bases from J; bases unmatched to any gene: 11. The length of the CDR3 is 18 residues. Germline-derived CDR1 and CDR2 are MNHEY and SVGAGI. This CDR3 is CASSYGPGTEPSTDTQYF. The CDR3 DNA reads as TGTGCCAGCAGTTACGGGCCAGGGACAGAACCGAGCACAGATACGCAGTATTTT.

Note on this clonotype: Mismatch with germline at one junction end may stem from a read error. The chain carries TRBV2 and TRBJ2-6; possible D gene TRBD1, 6 bases. Germline CDR1 is SNHLY and CDR2 is FYNNEI. The CDR3 sequence is 17 residues long. The CDR3 nucleotides are TGTGCCATCAGTCCGACGGGACACTCCTCTGGGGCCAACGTCCTGACTTTC. The encoded protein is CAISPTGHSSGANVLTF. Full variable domain (remainder filled in from reference TRBV2 and TRBJ2-6): EPEVTQTPSHQVTQMGQEVILRCVPISNHLYFYWYRQILGQKVEFLVSFYNNEISEKSEIFDDQFSVERPDGSNFTLKIRSTKLEDSAMYFCAISPTGHSSGANVLTFGAGSRLTVL.

This clonotype came up a few times. This chain joins TRBV5-1 and TRBJ2-1; possibly TRBD2 for D (6 bases). Per germline, CDR1 SGHRS and CDR2 YFSETQ. This CDR3 region has 17 residues. V was clipped by 0 bases and J by 10 bases, with 23 bases between them. The CDR3: CASSLAGDGTLSFEQFF. The CDR3 DNA reads TGCGCCAGCAGCTTGGCCGGGGATGGGACTCTCAGTTTCGAGCAGTTCTTC.

This clonotype is labeled as medium-sized. V usage is TRBV7-9 and J usage is TRBJ2-1, with D perhaps given as TRBD1 or TRBD2 (5 bases each). The CDR3 runs 13 residues. CDR1 is SEHNR and CDR2 is FQNEAQ in the germline V gene (reference sequence). V dropped 7 bases and J dropped 5 bases, with 12 bases sitting between them. CDR3 region: CASTGLANNEQFF. CDR3 bases: TGTGCCAGCACGGGGCTAGCCAACAATGAGCAGTTCTTC.

CDR3 bases: TGCAGTCCCCGGGGGGGGGAGACCCAGTACTTC. Protein: CSPRGGETQYF. The chain links TRBV20-1 to TRBJ2-5; 8 positions match TRBD2. Germline CDR1 and CDR2: DFQATT and SNEGSKA (reference sequence). The V segment lost 8 bases and the J segment 5 bases; nucleotides outside the gene matches: 4. The CDR3 totals 11 residues.